This TCR beta chain derives from a study of T cells after yellow fever vaccination. Study-wide points: Relatively few clonotypes were ones that appeared in both CD4 and CD8 compartments. Highly abundant clonotypes carried over from the bulk population could end up in FACS-sorted repertoires as contaminants.

The CDR3 covers 16 residues. Germline values: CDR1 DFQATT, CDR2 SNEGSKA (reference sequence). V shed 5 bases, J shed 6 bases, and the junction held 9 bases outside the gene matches. Template switching with 5'RACE generated the TCR cDNA and added a universal primer site and UMIs. TCRdb independently ran MiXCR on the 5' RACE reads; one entry per CDR3 protein. The table has 500,000 to 650,000 distinct CDR3 sequences, roughly 13% seen once. Concerning this clonotype itself: What it recognizes is unknown.

The chain employs TRBV20-1 and TRBJ2-5; 16 nucleotides match TRBD2. The sequencing here drew on PBMCs, taken on the day of the yellow fever booster vaccination. The receptor comes from a man aged 30 to 39 who received the YFV17D yellow fever vaccine. In DNA, the CDR3 is TGCAGTGCTGGACCGGGACTAGCGGGAGGGATGAAGACCCAGTACTTC. It codes for CSAGPGLAGGMKTQYF.